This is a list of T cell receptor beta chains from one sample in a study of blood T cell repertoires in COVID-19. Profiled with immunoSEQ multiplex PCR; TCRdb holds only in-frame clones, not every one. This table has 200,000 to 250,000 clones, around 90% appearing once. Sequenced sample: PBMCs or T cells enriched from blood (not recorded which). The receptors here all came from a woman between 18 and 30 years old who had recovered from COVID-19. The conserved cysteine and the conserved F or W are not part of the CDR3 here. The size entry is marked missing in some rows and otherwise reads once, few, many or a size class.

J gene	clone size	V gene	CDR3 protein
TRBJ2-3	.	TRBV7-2	ASSLRGLAGGNTQY
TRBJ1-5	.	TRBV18	ASSPGGGKSNQPQH
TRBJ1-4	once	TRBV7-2	ASSQGVAGPGKLF
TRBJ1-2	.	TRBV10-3	AISGSGTTGDYGYT
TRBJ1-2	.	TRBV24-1	ATSDATGQGNYGYT
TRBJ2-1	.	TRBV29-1	SVEDPKGDEQF
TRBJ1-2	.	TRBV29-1	SVELRYGYT
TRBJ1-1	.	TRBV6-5	ASTQGGTEAF
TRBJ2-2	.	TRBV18	ASSPGRPTGELF
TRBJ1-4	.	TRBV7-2	ASSLDRVGEKLF
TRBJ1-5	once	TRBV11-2	ASSPGTGKNQPQH
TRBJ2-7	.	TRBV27	ASSPAGLARSFVEQY
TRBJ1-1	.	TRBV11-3	ASSLVDSGTEAF
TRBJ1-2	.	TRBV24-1	ATSDRGYT
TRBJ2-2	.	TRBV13	ASSLESRTSPWNTGELF
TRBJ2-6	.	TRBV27	ASSSSSGANVLT
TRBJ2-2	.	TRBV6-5	ASSYVLRGRTGELF
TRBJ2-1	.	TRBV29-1	SVLWTGFSYNEQF
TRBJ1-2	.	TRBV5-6	ASSPRQGPPPYGYT
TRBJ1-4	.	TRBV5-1	ASSLGAGGNEKLF
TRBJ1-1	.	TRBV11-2	ASRRSANTEAF
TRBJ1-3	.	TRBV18	ASSERQGQAGNTIY
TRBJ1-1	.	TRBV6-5	ASRAGHLNTEAF
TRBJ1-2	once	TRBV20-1	SARGVEGYT
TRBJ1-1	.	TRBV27	ASRTTGVTEAF
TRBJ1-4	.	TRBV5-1	ASSLGEWNEKLF
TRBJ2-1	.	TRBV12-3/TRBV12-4	ASSFLQEDEQF
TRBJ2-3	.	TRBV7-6	ASSISGTGFRWEDTQY
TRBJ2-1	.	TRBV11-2	ASSFPGTGGYNEQF
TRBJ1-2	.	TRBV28	AMRTGRENYGYT
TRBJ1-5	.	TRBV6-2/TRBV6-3	ASSYITGGGSNQPQH
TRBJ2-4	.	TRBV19	ASSPLAGFFPIAKNIQY
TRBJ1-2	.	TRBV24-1	ATSDSGGPGYT
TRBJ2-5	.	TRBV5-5	ASSSGLAGGQGETQY
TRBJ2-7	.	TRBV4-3	ASSRGLAGTYEQY
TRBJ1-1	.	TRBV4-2	ASSQDPRQERAF
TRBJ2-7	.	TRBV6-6	ASRSTSGGDYEQY
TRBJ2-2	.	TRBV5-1	ASSLPPGYTGELF
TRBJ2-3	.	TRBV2	ASPSGSGLSTQY
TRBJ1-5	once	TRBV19	ASSRNRDRYQPQH
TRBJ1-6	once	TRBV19	ATSPDRRNSPLH
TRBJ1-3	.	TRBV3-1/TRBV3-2	ASSPLSGRGGNTIY
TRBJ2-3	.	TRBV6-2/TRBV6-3	ASSYMGQGADTQY
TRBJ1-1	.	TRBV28	ASTIRSGQGVTEAF
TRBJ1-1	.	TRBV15	ATSRVASWPAF
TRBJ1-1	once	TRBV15	ATSRSGGHTEAF
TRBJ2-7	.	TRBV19	ASSRTALAAYEQY
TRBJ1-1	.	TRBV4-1	ASSQAMAQGRGSTEAF
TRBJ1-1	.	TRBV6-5	ASSPHRGTEAF
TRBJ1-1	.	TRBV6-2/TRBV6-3	ASSSPLEARGQRGGTEAF
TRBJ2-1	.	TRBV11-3	ASSIGVWNEQF
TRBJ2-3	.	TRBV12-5	ASGLKQGARDTQY
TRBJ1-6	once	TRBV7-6	ASSTRDRGANSPLH
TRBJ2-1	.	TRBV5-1	ASSFSGRGNEQF
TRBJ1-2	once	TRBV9	ASSPGRGGYT
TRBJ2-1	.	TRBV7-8	ASSLGRGPYNEQF
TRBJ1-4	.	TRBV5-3	ARNRGNEKLF